Only a few counts were recorded for the clone carrying this TCR beta chain. Its antigen is as yet unknown. 5'RACE with constant-segment primers built TCRalpha and TCRbeta cDNA libraries with UMIs. TCRdb re-called the 5' RACE reads through MiXCR, storing one row per CDR3 protein. Among 190,000 or so distinct CDR3 sequences, around 21% were seen once, and the ten largest hold under 25%. The sample is drawn from a study of T-cell memory formation after mild COVID-19. Study-wide results and limits: Among clones contracting day 15 to 85, CD4/CD8 was balanced, whereas later expanders leaned CD4+. Cross-reactive memory apparently joined, as some responding clones appeared in pre-infection memory. Whether day 37 second-wave clones are SARS-CoV-2-specific was not confirmed.

The J segment lost 1 base and the V segment lost 4 bases, leaving 6 bases of the junction unmatched. Per germline, CDR1 KGHDR and CDR2 SFDVKD. The CDR3 loop spans 16 amino acids. The chain carries TRBV24-1 and TRBJ2-5; 9 bases match TRBD1. Sequencing used PBMCs or a T cell subset sorted from them (not recorded which). The clonotype comes from an adult woman who had mild COVID-19 (a few samples of this study predate the infection). Cell type and time point are not known. The CDR3 DNA follows: TGTGCCACCAGTGACTGGGACAGGGAAGGCCAAGAGACCCAGTACTTC. Translation gives CATSDWDREGQETQYF.